This T cell receptor beta chain derives from a study of cytomegalovirus exposure and HLA in healthy donors. General study findings and limits: On later analysis, the bulk of CMV-associated TCR beta chains appeared to be HLA-restricted. In a later analysis, common viral pathogens appeared linked to several of the most significant clusters.

PCR amplification relied on 60 Vbeta primers (plus 13 Jbeta primers). Only in-frame clones appear in the TCRdb table, and some are missing; sequencing was by immunoSEQ multiplex PCR. The sample yields approximately 98,000 clones, about 80% seen once. Everyone who donated was a healthy bone marrow donor. CDR1 and CDR2 (germline): SGDLS, YYNGEE. CDR3 length: 15 amino acids. With 4 bases removed from V and 6 bases from J, the gap between germline ends came to 20 bases. With regard to this clone: What it binds is not known.

Sequencing was performed on PBMCs. This sequence was found in a man younger than 30 in good health and CMV-seropositive. The V gene is TRBV9, the J gene TRBJ2-7; weak D call: TRBD2 (7 bases). This CDR3 reads CASSPAGRGGREQYF. CDR3 DNA sequence: TGTGCCAGCAGCCCCGCCGGGCGCGGGGGCCGCGAGCAGTACTTC.